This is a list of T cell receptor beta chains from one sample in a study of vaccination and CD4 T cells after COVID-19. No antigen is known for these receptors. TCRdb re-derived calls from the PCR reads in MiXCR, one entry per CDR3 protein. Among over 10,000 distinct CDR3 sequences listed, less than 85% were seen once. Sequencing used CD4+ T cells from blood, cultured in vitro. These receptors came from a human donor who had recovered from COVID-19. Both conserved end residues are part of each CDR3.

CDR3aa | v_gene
CASSLLGQGESYGYTF | TRBV7-6
CASKGLAGGQTQYF | TRBV19
CSERGAGNYGYTF | TRBV20-1
CASSFGGSGTGELFF | TRBV7-2
CASSSASGANVLTF | TRBV18
CASSDPQGWDTEAFF | TRBV25-1
CASSRARGDNQPQHF | TRBV6-1
CASSFFPGQGYEQYF | TRBV7-2
CSATTSYEQYF | TRBV20-1
CSASAWTDYYGYTF | TRBV20-1
CATSDSDRAGAAFF | TRBV24-1
CASSYPPGTSAHNEQFF | TRBV6-5
CSARHTPTRQGFQPNQPQHF | TRBV20-1
CASRVGRVNSPLHF | TRBV27
CASSPRQGAGYEQYF | TRBV6-1
CASSSPAEASYNEQFF | TRBV7-2
CASSSGSTDTQYF | TRBV19
CASRGQYNSPLHF | TRBV28
CSANLGTGAAPLHF | TRBV20-1
CASSLSPSRNYNSPLHF | TRBV27
CASSPGRDNSPLHF | TRBV10-1
CASSGWTGGRVQPQHF | TRBV6-1
CSAHEPGDGNTIYF | TRBV20-1
CSAPRTVKNTEAFF | TRBV20-1
CSAWRGGEGEQFF | TRBV20-1
CASEGPPTGTSGAAYEQYF | TRBV28
CASSSGTGPGYTF | TRBV7-2
CASSYQLGLNTEAFF | TRBV6-5
CSAHPTQFYGYTF | TRBV20-1
CASSVAGGPYEQYF | TRBV12-3/TRBV12-4
CASSLGTAQYF | TRBV7-9
CASSDSRGGQSKAFF | TRBV6-4
CASSFGGAPYGYTF | TRBV12-3/TRBV12-4
CASSSQGGYTF | TRBV6-5
CASSNDSGQGGSNQPQHF | TRBV21-1
CASSSDRGGYGYTF | TRBV5-4
CASSEYIGAGGGGEQFF | TRBV25-1
CASSPPGTYGYTF | TRBV28
CSANGGTSGTSYEQYF | TRBV20-1
CSASLGRSGSPLHF | TRBV20-1
CASSLFGGYGYTF | TRBV27
CSARLLQSNQPQHF | TRBV20-1
CASSLARDSNYEQYF | TRBV7-2